What follows are 15 T cell receptor beta chains derived from one specimen sequenced in a study of early T cells in non-severe SARS-CoV-2 infection. TCRdb re-analysed the 5' RACE reads in MiXCR, keeping a single row per CDR3 protein. The sample has some 28,000 distinct CDR3 sequences; under 10% are singletons. Sequenced: whole blood. The receptors stem from an adult who was a healthcare worker with PCR-confirmed SARS-CoV-2 infection or an uninfected control (not recorded which).

This clonotype has just a few counts. The rearrangement links TRBV10-3 to TRBJ1-5, with 10 nucleotides matching TRBD1. Unmatched junction bases numbered 7, after V lost 6 bases and J lost 2 bases. Germline V gene lookup returns CDR1 ENHRY and CDR2 SYGVKD. The length of the CDR3 is 16 residues. This CDR3 reads CAISLGTGEGNQPQHF. CDR3 bases: TGTGCCATCAGCCTAGGGACAGGGGAAGGCAATCAGCCCCAGCATTTT.

The table lists this clonotype with a few counts. The gene calls are TRBV7-9 and TRBJ2-2, with D unresolved. CDR3 length equals 14 residues. Germline CDR1 and CDR2: SEHNR and FQNEAQ (reference sequence). Between the trimmed V and J ends, which lost 2 bases and 5 bases, there was a span of 9 bases. The CDR3 DNA is TGTGCCAGCAGCTTAAGCCTGGGAACCGGGGAGCTGTTTTTT. This sequence encodes CASSLSLGTGELFF.

This clonotype was observed many times. The V call is TRBV7-6, the J call TRBJ2-7; no clear D. Per germline, CDR1 SGHVS and CDR2 FNYEAQ. The CDR3 is made up of 13 amino acids. The V end was cut by 1 base, the J end by 2 bases, with 6 bases between. CDR3 region: CASSLGSPYEQYF. The CDR3 nucleotides are TGTGCCAGCAGCTTAGGTAGCCCCTACGAGCAGTACTTC.

This clonotype was seen a few times. The rearrangement joins TRBV7-2 to TRBJ2-1; D tentatively fits TRBD1 or TRBD2 (5 bases each). Trimming took 1 base from V and 4 from J, leaving 17 bases between them. The CDR3 loop spans 17 amino acids. CDR1 is SGHTA, CDR2 FQGNSA, per germline. The CDR3 DNA reads as TGTGCCAGCAGCTTAGAAACTAGGACAAACCGATACAATGAGCAGTTCTTC. This gives the protein CASSLETRTNRYNEQFF.

The rearrangement links TRBV29-1 to TRBJ1-4, with D tentatively TRBD1 (5 bases). V lost 7 bases to trimming and J lost 7 bases, with 19 bases between them. The CDR3 contains 14 residues. Germline CDR1 SQVTM, CDR2 ANQGSEA. The CDR3 reads CSATAGSRIEKLFF. In DNA, the CDR3 is TGCAGCGCCACAGCAGGGAGCCGTATTGAAAAACTGTTTTTT.

This clonotype turned up a few times. The V and J genes are TRBV12-3 or TRBV12-4 and TRBJ2-5; D might be TRBD2 (5 bases). V was cut by 8 bases and J by 3 bases, with 10 bases left in between. The CDR3 sequence is 12 residues long. The CDR3 here is CASGLTKETQYF. The DNA of the CDR3 is TGTGCCAGCGGACTTACTAAAGAGACCCAGTACTTC.

This clonotype occurred many times. The chain employs TRBV20-1 and TRBJ1-2, with D maybe TRBD1 (6 bases). Germline CDR1 and CDR2: DFQATT and SNEGSKA (reference sequence). V lost 0 bases, J lost 4 bases, and 9 bases lay in between. The CDR3 runs 13 residues. The CDR3 nucleotides are TGCAGTGCTAGAGAAGGGACACCCTATGGCTACACCTTC. Encoded protein: CSAREGTPYGYTF.

There are many counts of this clonotype. The chain uses TRBV7-7 and TRBJ1-5; TRBD1 might be the D (6 bases). CDR1 is SSHAT and CDR2 is FNYEAQ in the germline V gene (reference sequence). Trimming cost V 8 bases and J 4 bases, with 15 bases left between them. The CDR3 sequence is 14 residues long. The CDR3 region is CASPGAGKNQPQHF. CDR3 coding DNA: TGTGCCAGCCCGGGGGCGGGGAAGAATCAGCCCCAGCATTTT.

In this sample, this clonotype turned up many times. This chain uses TRBV9 with TRBJ1-2; TRBD1 matches at 7 bases. J lost 7 bases, V lost 0 bases, and 6 bases had no gene match. The CDR3 is 14 amino acids. Per the germline V gene, CDR1 is SGDLS and CDR2 is YYNGEE. CDR3 in amino acids: CASSVATGPSGYTF. DNA for the CDR3: TGTGCCAGCAGCGTAGCGACAGGGCCATCTGGCTACACCTTC.

This clonotype is judged medium-sized. The chain recombines TRBV12-3 or TRBV12-4 with TRBJ2-1; maybe TRBD2 (5 bases). Trimming pared 4 bases from V and 0 bases from J, leaving 10 bases between. This CDR3 comprises 15 residues. The CDR3 loop is CASSSARGSYNEQFF. CDR3 DNA: TGTGCCAGCAGTTCCGCCCGGGGCTCCTACAATGAGCAGTTCTTC.

This clonotype has more than one count but fewer than ten. The chain has TRBV29-1 and TRBJ2-5, with no clear D. The CDR3 is 10 amino acids. V was clipped by 7 bases and J by 5 bases, with 8 bases between them. Looked up from germline, CDR1 is SQVTM and CDR2 is ANQGSEA. The CDR3 sequence: CSGQRETQYF. The CDR3 DNA reads as TGCAGCGGGCAACGGGAGACCCAGTACTTC. The full variable domain, its missing parts supplied by reference TRBV29-1 and TRBJ2-5, is SAVISQKPSRDICQRGTSLTIQCQVDSQVTMMFWYRQQPGQSLTLIATANQGSEATYESGFVIDKFPISRPNLTFSTLTVSNMSPEDSSIYLCSGQRETQYFGPGTRLLVL.

This clonotype was seen many times. V gene TRBV24-1 combines with J gene TRBJ2-1, with 7 bases lining up with TRBD2. The CDR3 covers 13 residues. V trimming: 2 bases; J trimming: 7 bases; junction bases outside the gene matches: 1. Germline CDR1 is KGHDR and CDR2 is SFDVKD. For the CDR3, the DNA is TGTGCCACCAGTGATTATAGCGGGAATGAGCAGTTCTTC. This translates into CATSDYSGNEQFF.

The genes are TRBV20-1 and TRBJ2-5; D is unclear. V was pared by 5 bases and J by 4 bases, with 8 bases between. The CDR3 loop spans 11 amino acids. Per the germline V gene, CDR1 is DFQATT and CDR2 is SNEGSKA (reference sequence). The CDR3 loop is CSALGGETQYF. The CDR3 nucleotides are TGCAGTGCTTTAGGCGGAGAGACCCAGTACTTC.

This clonotype was found a few times. V usage is TRBV7-2 and J usage is TRBJ1-1; maybe TRBD1 (5 bases). The CDR3 sequence is 15 residues long. Germline lookup yields CDR1 SGHTA and CDR2 FQGNSA. V was pared by 1 base and J by 3 bases, with 12 bases between. CDR3 amino acids: CASSLDRAGYTEAFF. The CDR3 DNA is TGTGCCAGCAGCTTAGATCGGGCAGGGTACACTGAAGCTTTCTTT.

This clonotype was recorded at least ten times. The chain recombines TRBV29-1 with TRBJ2-7; the match to TRBD1 covers 9 bases. V was clipped by 7 bases and J by 2 bases; unmatched bases: 3. This CDR3 has 12 amino acids. Germline loops: CDR1 SQVTM, CDR2 ANQGSEA. The CDR3 region has the DNA TGCAGCGCCCGGACAGGGGCCTACGAGCAGTACTTC. Its translation: CSARTGAYEQYF.